These 14 T cell receptor beta chains came from one sample sequenced in a study of blood T cell repertoires in COVID-19 (dated by TCRdb to the early 2020s). The method behind the library was the immunoSEQ multiplex PCR assay. The immuneACCESS repertoire file appears here via TCRdb, limited to in-frame rearrangements. These files lack a portion of the clones; in checked studies, under half of the deficit traces to unresolved V genes, and the cause of the others is not known. The sample records tens of thousands of clones, 77% of which are singletons. Under 3% of the sample rests with the top ten. The sequenced material came from peripheral blood. The origin of the receptors is a man between 70 and 80 years old with COVID-19, enrolled during active disease.

The gene calls are TRBV6-2 or TRBV6-3 and TRBJ2-1; D possibly corresponds to TRBD2 (6 bases). CDR3 length: 13 residues. Trimming took off 6 bases at V and 4 bases at J, with 10 bases between the two ends. Germline CDR1 MNHEY, CDR2 SVGEGT. CDR3 sequence: CASSRDSYNEQFF. Here the CDR3 DNA reads TGTGCCAGCAGCAGGGACTCTTACAATGAGCAGTTCTTC.

V is TRBV11-2 and J is TRBJ1-1; TRBD1 might be the D (5 bases). The V gene lost 2 bases and the J gene lost 0 bases, with 7 bases spanning the gap. Looked up from germline, CDR1 is SGHAT and CDR2 is FQNNGV. This CDR3 is built from 14 residues. CDR3 sequence: CASSLQGLNTEAFF. The CDR3 DNA follows: TGTGCCAGCAGCTTACAGGGTTTGAACACTGAAGCTTTCTTT.

This chain's CDR3 is CASRRQGSDTQYF. Here the CDR3 DNA reads TGTGCCAGCAGACGACAGGGTTCAGATACGCAGTATTTT. The chain carries TRBV6-5 and TRBJ2-3; 7 bases agree with TRBD1. V dropped 6 bases and J dropped 4; count of bases not matched to a gene: 4. The CDR3 is made up of 13 amino acids. CDR1 MNHEY and CDR2 SVGAGI come from the germline V gene.

The chain has TRBV25-1 and TRBJ2-2; TRBD1 aligns across 9 bases. Germline V gene sequence: CDR1 MGHDK, CDR2 SYGVNS. CDR3 length equals 15 residues. Trimming at V came to 7 bases and at J to 5 bases, leaving 8 bases not matched to a gene. CDR3 nucleotides: TGTGCCAGCATGCCCCCCGGGACAGGGACCGGGGAGCTGTTTTTT. It specifies CASMPPGTGTGELFF. Variable domain in full (rest from reference TRBV25-1 and TRBJ2-2): EADIYQTPRYLVIGTGKKITLECSQTMGHDKMYWYQQDPGMELHLIHYSYGVNSTEKGDLSSESTVSRIRTEHFPLTLESARPSHTSQYLCASMPPGTGTGELFFGEGSRLTVL.

The chain employs TRBV27 and TRBJ2-1; D is perhaps TRBD2 (6 bases). CDR3 length equals 15 residues. V shed 8 bases and J shed 3 bases, with 17 bases lying between them. Germline V lookup: CDR1 MNHEY, CDR2 SMNVEV (reference sequence). Here the CDR3 DNA reads TGTGCCAGCTCTCTGGTAGGCGGGGTCTACAATGAGCAGTTCTTC. It translates to CASSLVGGVYNEQFF.

The chain joins TRBV15 to TRBJ2-7; no clear D gene. V was trimmed by 5 bases and J by 5 bases, leaving 13 bases between them. Germline V gene lookup returns CDR1 LNHNV and CDR2 YYDKDF (reference sequence). There are 13 residues in the CDR3. CDR3 residues: CATSGGILNEQYF. The CDR3 bases are TGTGCCACCAGCGGCGGTATACTTAACGAGCAGTACTTC.

This chain joins TRBV4-1 and TRBJ2-7, with 9 bases identical to TRBD2. The junction had 3 bases not matched to a gene; V was cut back by 0 bases and J by 3 bases. The CDR3 contains 15 residues. Germline V CDR1 and CDR2: MGHRA, YSYEKL. CDR3: CASSQDEAGGYEQYF. DNA of the CDR3: TGCGCCAGCAGCCAAGACGAAGCGGGAGGCTACGAGCAGTACTTC.

This clone was counted many times. The chain couples TRBV4-2 to TRBJ2-2; D is possibly TRBD1 (6 bases). CDR1 is LGHNA and CDR2 is YNFKEQ in the germline V gene. CDR3 size: 14 residues. Trimming shortened V by 0 bases and J by 12 bases, and 14 bases separated the two germline ends. The CDR3 DNA sequence: TGTGCCAGCAGCCAAGATGGTTACAGGGACAAGCTGTTTTTT. It yields the protein CASSQDGYRDKLFF.

V is TRBV18 and J is TRBJ2-4; D perhaps matches TRBD2 (5 bases). The CDR3 runs to 13 residues. V was shortened by 2 bases and J by 8 bases, with 10 bases between the two germline ends. Germline V gives CDR1 KGHSH, CDR2 LQKENI. Here the CDR3 DNA reads TGTGCCAGCTCACCAGGCGGGTGGGACATTCAGTACTTC. Its protein product is CASSPGGWDIQYF.

The V and J genes are TRBV19 and TRBJ2-1; D perhaps matches TRBD1 (6 bases). The CDR3 runs 16 residues. In germline, CDR1 is LNHDA, CDR2 SQIVND (reference sequence). Trimming left V 7 bases short and J 4 bases short, with 20 bases between. This CDR3 is CASTLNRAMRYNEQFF. The DNA of the CDR3 is TGTGCCAGTACTTTAAACAGGGCCATGCGTTACAATGAGCAGTTCTTC. The entire variable domain, with the rest obtained from reference TRBV19 and TRBJ2-1, is as follows: DGGITQSPKYLFRKEGQNVTLSCEQNLNHDAMYWYRQDPGQGLRLIYYSQIVNDFQKGDIAEGYSVSREKKESFPLTVTSAQKNPTAFYLCASTLNRAMRYNEQFFGPGTRLTVL.

This chain uses TRBV4-3 with TRBJ2-2; TRBD1 aligns across 9 bases. V gave up 7 bases and J gave up 4 bases; unmatched junction bases: 10. The germline gives CDR1 LGHNA, CDR2 YSLEER. There are 16 residues in the CDR3. CDR3 in DNA: TGCGCCAGCAAATTAGGGACAGGGTGGCTCACCGGGGAGCTGTTTTTT. Translating it yields CASKLGTGWLTGELFF.

The chain joins TRBV30 to TRBJ1-4; TRBD1 agrees at 10 bases. The V gene's germline CDR1 is GTSNPN and CDR2 SVGIG (reference sequence). J was trimmed by 7 bases and V by 5 bases; bases with no gene match: 16. The CDR3 is 17 amino acids. The CDR3 DNA sequence: TGTGCCTGGGAGACCGGGACAGGGGTTCGTCGAAGTGAAAAACTGTTTTTT. Encoded protein: CAWETGTGVRRSEKLFF.

This rearrangement joins TRBV6-2 or TRBV6-3 to TRBJ1-1, with TRBD1 matching over 10 bases. J lost 3 bases, V lost 2 bases, and 6 bases had no gene match. Germline V gene sequence: CDR1 MNHEY, CDR2 SVGEGT. CDR3 size: 16 residues. DNA of the CDR3: TGTGCCAGCAGTTACCCCTATGGGACAGGGGACACTGAAGCTTTCTTT. Protein sequence: CASSYPYGTGDTEAFF.

The chain joins TRBV9 to TRBJ2-1; no definite D call. Trimming removed 0 bases from V and 0 bases from J, with 4 bases in between. CDR1 SGDLS and CDR2 YYNGEE come from the germline V gene. The CDR3 extends over 14 amino acids. This CDR3 reads CASSVAHSYNEQFF. The CDR3 nucleotides are TGTGCCAGCAGCGTAGCCCACTCCTACAATGAGCAGTTCTTC.